These 30 T cell receptor beta chains share one sample of origin, sequenced in a study of T cell responses to AZD1222 COVID-19 vaccine (dated by TCRdb to about 2021). The time point label, as the study defines it: about 28 days (+/-7) after the second vaccine dose. Library preparation employed the immunoSEQ multiplex PCR assay. The table was pulled from immuneACCESS by TCRdb, which kept in-frame rearrangements only. Such tables lose some clones; where checked, under half of the loss comes from unresolved V genes, and the rest has no known cause. The sample data list approximately 42,000 clones, and more than 70% of these were observed just once. The ten largest clones add up to more than 20% of the sample. Specimen: peripheral blood, collected 28 days after the second AZD1222 dose. The receptors come from an adult who received the AZD1222 COVID-19 vaccine.

The V and J genes are TRBV4-1 and TRBJ1-2, with 12 bases aligning to TRBD1. Germline-derived CDR1 and CDR2 are MGHRA and YSYEKL. The CDR3 has 16 residues. The V and J ends lost 0 bases and 8 bases, in that order; junction bases with no gene match: 7. As DNA, the CDR3 is TGCGCCAGCAGCCAAGATGCGGGACAGGGGGCTCGAGGCTACACCTTC. Encoded protein: CASSQDAGQGARGYTF.

The table lists this clone with a few counts. The chain joins TRBV12-3 or TRBV12-4 to TRBJ1-4; no clear D gene. With 6 bases removed from V and 7 bases from J, the gap between germline ends came to 6 bases. The CDR3 consists of 11 residues. The CDR3 loop is CASRRTEKLFF. CDR3 nucleotides: TGTGCCAGCAGGCGAACTGAAAAACTGTTTTTT.

This clone has only one observation. The chain has TRBV5-6 and TRBJ2-5; tentative D call: TRBD1 (6 bases). The length of the CDR3 is 14 residues. V was trimmed by 1 base and J by 5 bases, leaving 12 bases between them. Germline values: CDR1 SGHDT, CDR2 YYEEEE. CDR3 region: CASSLPGVGETQYF. DNA of the CDR3: TGTGCCAGCAGCTTGCCAGGGGTCGGGGAGACCCAGTACTTC.

This clone appeared a few times. J is TRBJ2-7 and V is TRBV7-2, with D tentatively TRBD2 (6 bases). Germline V gene sequence: CDR1 SGHTA, CDR2 FQGNSA. The CDR3 has 15 residues. Trimming stripped 8 bases from V and 3 bases from J, with 20 bases between. Here the CDR3 reads CASGEAVSGIYEQYF. The CDR3, as DNA: TGTGCCAGCGGTGAGGCGGTTAGCGGTATCTACGAGCAGTACTTC.

The V and J genes are TRBV5-1 and TRBJ1-2; D possibly corresponds to TRBD1 (5 bases). CDR3 length: 15 amino acids. The V end was cut by 1 base, the J end by 3 bases, with 13 bases between. Per germline, CDR1 SGHRS and CDR2 YFSETQ. The CDR3 protein is CASSLTEGTYYGYTF. CDR3 nucleotide sequence: TGCGCCAGCAGCTTGACTGAGGGGACTTACTATGGCTACACCTTC.

The chain couples TRBV7-2 to TRBJ1-5; D is unresolved. The germline V gene encodes CDR1 SGHTA and CDR2 FQGNSA. The CDR3 totals 13 residues. Trimming removed 1 base at V and 5 bases at J, with 6 bases between. CDR3 sequence: CASSLVVYQPQHF. CDR3 bases: TGTGCCAGCAGCTTAGTTGTTTATCAGCCCCAGCATTTT.

This chain connects TRBV24-1 to TRBJ2-1, with TRBD2 matching over 10 bases. Germline CDR1 reads KGHDR; CDR2 reads SFDVKD. J was trimmed by 5 bases and V by 2 bases; bases with no gene match: 5. The CDR3 has 16 amino acids. The CDR3 region is CATSDSGLAMDNEQFF. In DNA, the CDR3 is TGTGCCACCAGTGATTCGGGACTAGCGATGGACAATGAGCAGTTCTTC.

This clone was recorded only once. This chain uses TRBV28 with TRBJ1-5; perhaps TRBD1 as D (6 bases). The V gene lost 5 bases and the J gene lost 4 bases, with 15 bases spanning the gap. The CDR3 contains 15 residues. Germline lookup yields CDR1 MDHEN and CDR2 SYDVKM. This CDR3 is CASSAPTGTNQPQHF. The CDR3 region has the DNA TGTGCCAGCAGTGCGCCAACAGGGACAAATCAGCCCCAGCATTTT.

This clone was picked up one time. This chain joins TRBV7-2 and TRBJ2-7; D is uncertain. The CDR3 sequence is 12 residues long. CDR1 and CDR2 from the germline V gene are SGHTA and FQGNSA. V was clipped by 5 bases and J by 3 bases, with 8 bases between them. The CDR3 reads CASSNNNYEQYF. CDR3 in DNA: TGTGCCAGCAGCAATAACAACTACGAGCAGTACTTC.

The CDR3 protein is CASSQTSGHRGNTIYF. CDR3 DNA: TGTGCCAGCAGCCAAACATCGGGACACAGGGGAAACACCATATATTTT. V and J are TRBV3-1 (or the pseudogene TRBV3-2) and TRBJ1-3; TRBD1 might be the D (6 bases). Between the trimmed V and J ends, which lost 2 bases and 4 bases, there was a span of 15 bases. The length of the CDR3 is 16 residues. Germline V CDR1 and CDR2: LGHDT, YNNKEL (reference sequence).

The gene calls are TRBV15 and TRBJ2-7; 9 nucleotides agree with TRBD2. The germline CDR1 and CDR2 sequences are LNHNV and YYDKDF (reference sequence). V lost 0 bases and J lost 3; bases outside the gene matches: 12. CDR3 length: 18 residues. Written as DNA, the CDR3 is TGTGCCACCAGCAGAGATATGAGCGGGAGGCTCCCGCGCTACGAGCAGTACTTC. Amino acids: CATSRDMSGRLPRYEQYF.

The chain links TRBV4-2 to TRBJ2-7, with 11 nucleotides matching TRBD2. The CDR3 is 17 amino acids. V dropped 3 bases and J dropped 1; count of bases not matched to a gene: 8. Germline V gene lookup returns CDR1 LGHNA and CDR2 YNFKEQ. Here the CDR3 reads CASSHDLAGGPSYEQYF. CDR3 DNA: TGTGCCAGCAGCCACGATCTAGCGGGAGGCCCATCCTACGAGCAGTACTTC.

This clone was detected once. V gene TRBV30 combines with J gene TRBJ1-1; D remains unclear. Trimming cost V 0 bases and J 1 base, with 6 bases left between them. The V gene's germline CDR1 is GTSNPN and CDR2 SVGIG (reference sequence). This CDR3 has 13 residues. CDR3 amino acids: CAWSVWRNTEAFF. The DNA of the CDR3 is TGTGCCTGGAGTGTATGGAGGAACACTGAAGCTTTCTTT.

This clone counts as medium-sized. The gene calls are TRBV14 and TRBJ2-7; D not resolved. Germline CDR1 is SGHDN and CDR2 is FVKESK. CDR3 length: 14 amino acids. V was trimmed by 1 base and J by 3 bases, leaving 10 bases between them. The CDR3 nucleotides are TGTGCCAGCAGCCAAGCCTTGCGGTACTACGAGCAGTACTTC. Amino acid sequence: CASSQALRYYEQYF. The complete variable domain, with remaining parts taken from reference TRBV14 and TRBJ2-7, reads EAGVTQFPSHSVIEKGQTVTLRCDPISGHDNLYWYRRVMGKEIKFLLHFVKESKQDESGMPNNRFLAERTGGTYSTLKVQPAELEDSGVYFCASSQALRYYEQYFGPGTRLTVT.

The V gene is TRBV10-3, the J gene TRBJ2-7, with D perhaps assigned TRBD1 or TRBD2 (5 bases each). Trimming took off 2 bases at V and 1 base at J, with 12 bases between the two ends. The CDR3 contains 15 residues. Per the germline V gene, CDR1 is ENHRY and CDR2 is SYGVKD. CDR3 protein: CAISEASGSSYEQYF. The DNA for the CDR3 is TGTGCCATCAGTGAGGCATCAGGGAGTTCCTACGAGCAGTACTTC.

The chain links TRBV9 to TRBJ2-1; 9 bases are a match to TRBD2. V dropped 4 bases and J dropped 0; count of bases not matched to a gene: 5. The CDR3 has 16 residues. Germline V gene sequence: CDR1 SGDLS, CDR2 YYNGEE. The CDR3 nucleotides read TGTGCCAGCAGCCCCGATAGCGGGAGCTCCTACAATGAGCAGTTCTTC. As protein: CASSPDSGSSYNEQFF. The whole variable domain, filled in from reference TRBV9 and TRBJ2-1, reads DSGVTQTPKHLITATGQRVTLRCSPRSGDLSVYWYQQSLDQGLQFLIQYYNGEERAKGNILERFSAQQFPDLHSELNLSSLELGDSALYFCASSPDSGSSYNEQFFGPGTRLTVL.

The chain carries TRBV27 and TRBJ2-7; D call uncertain. The CDR3 runs 15 residues. Germline CDR1 MNHEY, CDR2 SMNVEV (reference sequence). V was pared by 0 bases and J by 2 bases, with 11 bases between. DNA of the CDR3: TGTGCCAGCAGTTTATCGACCAGATTCCCCTACGAGCAGTACTTC. It encodes CASSLSTRFPYEQYF.

This clone was seen a single time. The chain combines TRBV7-2 with TRBJ1-5; 8 positions match TRBD1. The CDR3 consists of 15 residues. Per germline, CDR1 SGHTA and CDR2 FQGNSA. The trim removed 4 bases at V and 6 bases at J, leaving 8 bases unmatched. The CDR3 DNA is TGTGCCAGCAGCTCACAGGACAGGGCCATTCAGCCCCAGCATTTT. It encodes CASSSQDRAIQPQHF.

This chain uses TRBV15 with TRBJ1-1; a weak D match, TRBD1 (5 bases). Germline-derived CDR1 and CDR2 are LNHNV and YYDKDF (reference sequence). The CDR3 extends over 13 amino acids. Trimming cost V 0 bases and J 12 bases, with 14 bases left between them. The CDR3 loop reads CATSREGLSVTFF. The CDR3 region has the DNA TGTGCCACCAGCAGAGAGGGGCTCTCTGTAACTTTCTTT.

The V and J genes are TRBV6-6 and TRBJ1-3, with D maybe TRBD1 (6 bases). Germline assignment: CDR1 MNHNY and CDR2 SVGAGI (reference sequence). V was cut by 7 bases and J by 2 bases, with 12 bases left in between. The CDR3 extends over 14 amino acids. CDR3 sequence reads: CASTRDITGNTIYF. The CDR3 DNA follows: TGTGCCAGCACCAGGGACATTACTGGAAACACCATATATTTT.

The rearrangement uses TRBV19 and TRBJ1-5; perhaps TRBD1 as D (5 bases). The germline V and J ends were trimmed by 8 bases and 6 bases, with 14 bases remaining between them. The CDR3 is 13 residues long. From germline, CDR1 is LNHDA and CDR2 SQIVND (reference sequence). CDR3 sequence reads: CASAQGWGQPQHF. The CDR3 nucleotides read TGTGCCAGTGCGCAGGGCTGGGGTCAGCCCCAGCATTTT.

The CDR3 DNA is TGTGCCAGCAGCCCCCCATTAGGGGGGACCTACGAGCAGTACTTC. Protein product: CASSPPLGGTYEQYF. The J gene is TRBJ2-7, the V gene TRBV27, with D perhaps TRBD1 or TRBD2 (6 bases each). Deletions cut 6 bases from V and 2 bases from J, with 17 bases between. This CDR3 is built from 15 residues. The germline V gene has CDR1 MNHEY and CDR2 SMNVEV (reference sequence).

This clone showed up just once. This rearrangement joins TRBV9 to TRBJ2-1; TRBD2 matches at 12 bases. J gave up 5 bases and V 4 bases, and 4 bases lay outside the gene matches. The CDR3 extends over 15 amino acids. Germline V gene sequence: CDR1 SGDLS, CDR2 YYNGEE. The CDR3 bases are TGTGCCAGCAGCTCGACTAGCGGGGGTCACAATGAGCAGTTCTTC. Amino acids: CASSSTSGGHNEQFF.

V and J are TRBV9 and TRBJ1-1; 7 bases are a match to TRBD1. Trimming took 3 bases from V and 1 from J; bases not matched to a gene: 9. Germline-derived CDR1 and CDR2 are SGDLS and YYNGEE. This CDR3 spans 16 amino acids. CDR3 sequence reads: CASSEGQTRRNTEAFF. CDR3 DNA sequence: TGTGCCAGCAGCGAGGGACAGACCCGAAGGAACACTGAAGCTTTCTTT.

This clone came up once. The V gene is TRBV19, the J gene TRBJ2-3, with a tentative D call TRBD1 (5 bases). Germline V gene lookup returns CDR1 LNHDA and CDR2 SQIVND (reference sequence). This CDR3 is 13 amino acids long. V dropped 4 bases and J dropped 5 bases, with 10 bases sitting between them. CDR3 in amino acids: CASSTTGLDTQYF. The CDR3 DNA reads TGTGCCAGTAGTACCACAGGCCTAGATACGCAGTATTTT.

The chain links TRBV2 to TRBJ1-5; D might be TRBD1 (5 bases). The CDR3 extends over 14 amino acids. Trimming took 8 bases from V and 0 from J, leaving 11 bases between them. Germline V gives CDR1 SNHLY, CDR2 FYNNEI. CDR3 DNA: TGTGCCAGCGGGCGGGGGAATAGCAATCAGCCCCAGCATTTT. Residues: CASGRGNSNQPQHF.

The chain recombines TRBV27 with TRBJ2-7; the match to TRBD2 covers 7 bases. The trim removed 9 bases at V and 4 bases at J, leaving 15 bases unmatched. The CDR3 is 15 residues long. Germline V gives CDR1 MNHEY, CDR2 SMNVEV (reference sequence). The CDR3: CASSSGRPPQYEQYF. The DNA of the CDR3 is TGTGCCAGTTCTAGCGGCCGCCCCCCCCAATACGAGCAGTACTTC.

CDR3 in amino acids: CAWSVRLARLEQFF. CDR3 nucleotides: TGTGCCTGGAGTGTACGGCTAGCGCGCCTTGAGCAGTTCTTC. The chain recombines TRBV30 with TRBJ2-1, with a weak D call TRBD2 (6 bases). The CDR3 totals 14 residues. Deletions cut 0 bases from V and 9 bases from J, with 15 bases between. The germline gives CDR1 GTSNPN, CDR2 SVGIG (reference sequence).

CDR3: CTSRGGYTF. The CDR3 bases are TGCACCAGCAGAGGGGGCTACACCTTC. The chain links TRBV1 to TRBJ1-2. TRBV1 is a known pseudogene. This CDR3 spans 9 amino acids.

This clone was seen a few times. The chain links TRBV7-9 to TRBJ1-2, with TRBD1 matching over 10 bases. The CDR3 is 14 residues long. The germline V gene encodes CDR1 SEHNR and CDR2 FQNEAQ (reference sequence). The trim removed 5 bases at V and 6 bases at J, leaving 6 bases unmatched. The CDR3 region has the DNA TGTGCCAGCAGCCGGACGACAGGGGGCGATGGCTACACCTTC. Its translation: CASSRTTGGDGYTF.